The source of this T cell receptor beta chain is a study of CD8 T cells in Susac syndrome. Reverse transcription used about 0.45 to 1 ug RNA and random hexamers. TCRdb independently ran MiXCR on the immunoSEQ multiplex PCR reads; one entry per CDR3 protein. The sample contains 330,000 or so distinct CDR3 sequences, around 89% of which appear only once. The CDR3 loop spans 18 amino acids. V gave up 9 bases and J gave up 0 bases; unmatched junction bases: 9. CDR1 and CDR2 from the germline V gene are SGHTA and FQGNSA. The receptor was derived from a human donor with multiple sclerosis. The chain recombines TRBV7-2 with TRBJ2-2, with 14 nucleotides matching TRBD2. The sample was CD8+ T cells from PBMCs. The CDR3 DNA sequence: TGTGCCAGTTCGCCCGGGACTAGCGGGGGAGCGAACACCGGGGAGCTGTTTTTT. It codes for CASSPGTSGGANTGELFF.